This TCR beta chain was found in a study of OX40 agonist ivuxolimab in advanced cancers. Study overall: Partial responses were recorded for three patients, including one with hepatocellular carcinoma and two with cutaneous melanoma.

Germline V gene lookup returns CDR1 SGDLS and CDR2 YYNGEE. With 3 bases removed from V and 7 bases from J, the gap between germline ends came to 14 bases. The CDR3 contains 15 residues. The protocol was immunoSEQ multiplex PCR, while the TCRdb copy is restricted to in-frame clones and leaves out a portion. The sample contains about 74,000 clones, 84% of which appear only once. This TCR came from an adult with an advanced solid tumor such as melanoma, head and neck, liver or kidney cancer. V is TRBV9 and J is TRBJ1-6, with unresolved D. The specimen comprised CD4+ or CD8+ T cells sorted from blood, sampled in a trial of the OX40 agonist ivuxolimab. In DNA, the CDR3 is TGTGCCAGCAGCGCAAGGGCGACCTCCAATTCACCCCTCCACTTT. Its translation is CASSARATSNSPLHF.